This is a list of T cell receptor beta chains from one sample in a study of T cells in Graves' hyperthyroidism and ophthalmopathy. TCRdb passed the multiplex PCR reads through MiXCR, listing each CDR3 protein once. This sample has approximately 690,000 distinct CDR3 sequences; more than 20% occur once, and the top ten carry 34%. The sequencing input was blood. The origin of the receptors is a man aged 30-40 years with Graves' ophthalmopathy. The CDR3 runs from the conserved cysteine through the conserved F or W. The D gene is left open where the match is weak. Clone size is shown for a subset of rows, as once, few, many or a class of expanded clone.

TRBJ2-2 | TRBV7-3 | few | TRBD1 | CASSLMGQGAAGELFF | TGTGCCAGCAGCTTAATGGGACAGGGCGCGGCCGGGGAGCTGTTTTTT
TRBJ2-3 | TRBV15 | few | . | CATSGGRGADTQYF | TGTGCCACCAGCGGAGGCAGGGGGGCAGATACGCAGTATTTT
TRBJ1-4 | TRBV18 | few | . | CASSPRGGDPSSNEKLFF | TGTGCCAGCTCACCCCGGGGCGGGGACCCCTCGTCTAATGAAAAACTGTTTTTT
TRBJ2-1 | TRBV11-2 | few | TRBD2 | CASSLETSGGYNEQFF | TGTGCCAGCAGCTTAGAGACTAGCGGGGGGTACAATGAGCAGTTCTTC
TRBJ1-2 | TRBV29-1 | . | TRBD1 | CSVEPTGAGGCTF | TGCAGCGTTGAGCCCACAGGGGCGGGAGGCTGCACCTTC
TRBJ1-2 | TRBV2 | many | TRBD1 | CASMRTGAGYTF | TGTGCCAGCATGCGGACAGGGGCCGGCTACACCTTC
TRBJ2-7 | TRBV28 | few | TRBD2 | CASSLASGRFEQYF | TGTGCCAGCAGTTTAGCCAGCGGGAGATTCGAGCAGTACTTC
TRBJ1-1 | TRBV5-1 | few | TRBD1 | CASSLAPLRDSEAFF | TGCGCCAGCAGCTTGGCCCCTCTGAGGGACAGTGAAGCTTTCTTT
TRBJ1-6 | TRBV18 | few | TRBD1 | CASSRTGTGDSPLHF | TGTGCCAGCTCACGGACCGGGACAGGGGATTCACCCCTCCACTTT
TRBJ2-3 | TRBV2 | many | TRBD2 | CASSSPGTSGKDTQYF | TGTGCCAGCAGTTCCCCAGGGACTAGCGGGAAGGATACGCAGTATTTT
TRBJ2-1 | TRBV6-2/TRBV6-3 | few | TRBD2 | CASSMWTSGRAHEQFF | TGTGCCAGCAGCATGTGGACTAGCGGGAGGGCCCATGAGCAGTTCTTC
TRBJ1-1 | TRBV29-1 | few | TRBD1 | CSVNGRGRGYTEAFF | TGCAGCGTTAACGGTAGGGGGCGCGGGTACACTGAAGCTTTCTTT
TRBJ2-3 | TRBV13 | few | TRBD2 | CASSLGGSGRDTQYF | TGTGCCAGCAGCTTAGGCGGGAGCGGGAGGGATACGCAGTATTTT
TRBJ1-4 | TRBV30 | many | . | CAWSMGQINEKLFF | TGTGCCTGGAGCATGGGCCAGATTAATGAAAAACTGTTTTTT
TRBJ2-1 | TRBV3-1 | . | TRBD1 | CASSQDSFLGQGLVNEQFF | TGTGCCAGCAGCCAAGATTCGTTCCTGGGACAGGGCTTGGTCAATGAGCAGTTCTTC
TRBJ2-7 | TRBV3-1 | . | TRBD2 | CASSQEAGGRSYEQYF | TGTGCCAGCAGCCAAGAGGCGGGGGGCAGGTCCTACGAGCAGTACTTC
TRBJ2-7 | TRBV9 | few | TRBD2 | CASSGAPTTSFEQYF | TGTGCCAGTAGCGGGGCTCCAACGACTAGCTTCGAGCAGTACTTC
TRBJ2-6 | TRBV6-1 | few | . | CASSEPQGSGANVLTF | TGTGCCAGCAGTGAACCCCAGGGCTCTGGGGCCAACGTCCTGACTTTC
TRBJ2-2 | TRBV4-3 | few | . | CASRQFATENTGELFF | TGCGCCAGCAGACAGTTCGCGACAGAGAACACCGGGGAGCTGTTTTTT
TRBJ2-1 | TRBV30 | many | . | CAWTRQTSSYNEQFF | TGTGCCTGGACCCGACAGACTAGCTCCTACAATGAGCAGTTCTTC